Below are 17 T cell receptor beta chains sequenced from a single sample in a study of tumor-infiltrating lymphocytes in primary liver carcinoma (dated by TCRdb to 2016 to 2017). Total RNA and DNA were co-extracted from about 20-30 mg of bulk tissue with the AllPrep DNA/RNA mini kit, without cell sorting. Instrument used: Illumina HiSeq 2500. Starting from about 500 ng total RNA, TCRbeta-specific cDNA was produced by reverse transcription with a constant-region primer and ProtoScript II reverse transcriptase. Three nested multiplex PCR rounds, following a slightly modified ARM-PCR procedure, were used to build the TCRbeta libraries. Each of the first two PCR rounds ran for roughly 11 cycles and used multiplex TRBV1-TRBV30 forward primers together with a Cbeta reverse primer. TCRdb itself trimmed the public reads at Q25 with fastp, ran MiXCR and retained productive beta chains. Each CDR3 protein gets just one entry, which takes the most common genes and DNA from the rows behind it. For this sample there are 100,000 or so distinct CDR3 sequences; around 84% appear just once. About 20% of the sample lies in the top ten.

Sequencing input: liver tumor tissue from sampling region 3. Explained via the paper, the cell subset or site label denotes: tumor region T3, left-lateral pole. The receptors stem from a man between 35 and 55 years old with primary liver carcinoma and hepatitis B virus infection.

The V call is TRBV12-3 or TRBV12-4, the J call TRBJ2-3; D may be TRBD1 or TRBD2 (5 bases each). The CDR3 sequence is 14 residues long. V lost 3 bases and J lost 10, with 17 bases in between. CDR3 sequence (DNA): TGTGCCAGCAGTTTCACAGGAGGTGGGGATGCGCAGTATTTT. As protein: CASSFTGGGDAQYF.

Comment on this clonotype: One end of the junction does not line up with germline, which may come from a read error. The V gene is TRBV29-1, the J gene TRBJ1-1; D may be TRBD1 (5 bases). Germline V lookup: CDR1 SQVTM, CDR2 ANQGSEA. CDR3 size: 11 residues. The CDR3 sequence: CSVRGGTEALF. The DNA for the CDR3 is TGCAGCGTACGGGGCGGCACTGAAGCTTTATTT.

About this clonotype: Sequence at one end of the junction differs from germline and may be a read error. The CDR3 DNA sequence: TGCGCCAGGAGTGATATGGGGGCGGCTGGCAATCAGTCCCGGCATTTT. This codes for CARSDMGAAGNQSRHF. The chain combines TRBV10-2 with TRBJ1-5; D possibly corresponds to TRBD1 (6 bases). The V gene's germline CDR1 is WSHSY and CDR2 SAAADI. The CDR3 covers 16 residues.

This chain connects TRBV6-1 to TRBJ1-1; D unresolved. Looked up from germline, CDR1 is MNHNS and CDR2 is SASEGT. The CDR3 consists of 13 residues. The CDR3 nucleotides are TGTGTCATCATGAGGGTCTTTGACACTGAAGCTTTCTTT. It codes for CVIMRVFDTEAFF.

For this clonotype: The junction and the germline gene differ at one end; a read error may be behind it. The chain uses TRBV12-3 or TRBV12-4 and TRBJ2-7, with D maybe TRBD2 (7 bases). The CDR3 has 17 amino acids. The CDR3 loop is CASSLEWWEGVRCEQHF. Written as DNA, the CDR3 is TGTGCCAGCAGTTTAGAATGGTGGGAGGGGGTAAGATGCGAGCAGCACTTC.

Points on this clonotype: Given a much more abundant clone one base away, this may be a read error. This chain connects TRBV7-9 to TRBJ2-1, with D perhaps TRBD1 or TRBD2 (5 bases each). The CDR3 spans 17 residues. In germline, CDR1 is SEHNR, CDR2 FQNEAQ (reference sequence). CDR3 sequence: CTSSLLRGAVGLNEQFF. The CDR3 DNA reads as TGTACCAGCAGCTTACTAAGAGGGGCCGTTGGTTTGAATGAGCAGTTCTTC. Based on the CDR3 plus reference TRBV7-9 and TRBJ2-1, the full variable domain is DTGVSQNPRHKITKRGQNVTFRCDPISEHNRLYWYRQTLGQGPEFLTYFQNEAQLEKSRLLSDRFSAERPKGSFSTLEIQRTEQGDSAMYLCTSSLLRGAVGLNEQFFGPGTRLTVL.

This clonotype turned up a few times. The J gene is TRBJ1-1, the V gene TRBV20-1; the match to TRBD1 covers 9 bases. Trimming cost V 5 bases and J 10 bases; bases outside gene matches: 8. The germline V gene has CDR1 DFQATT and CDR2 SNEGSKA (reference sequence). The CDR3 runs 12 residues. CDR3 bases: TGCAGTGCTCCCAAGGACAGGGGACCAGCTTTCTTT. This encodes CSAPKDRGPAFF.

This clonotype counts as large. The V call is TRBV29-1, the J call TRBJ1-1; D possibly corresponds to TRBD1 (5 bases). V was shortened by 6 bases and J by 6 bases, with 14 bases between the two germline ends. Per germline, CDR1 SQVTM and CDR2 ANQGSEA. The CDR3 extends over 12 amino acids. The CDR3 DNA reads as TGCAGCGTCTCTCAGGGCAGGGCTGAAGCTTTCTTT. It translates to CSVSQGRAEAFF. Full variable domain (rest looked up from reference TRBV29-1 and TRBJ1-1): SAVISQKPSRDICQRGTSLTIQCQVDSQVTMMFWYRQQPGQSLTLIATANQGSEATYESGFVIDKFPISRPNLTFSTLTVSNMSPEDSSIYLCSVSQGRAEAFFGQGTRLTVV.

This clonotype appeared a single time. Given a much more abundant clone one base away, this may be a read error. This is likely a read error, given that the CDR3 carries no conserved phenylalanine or tryptophan at its end. The J gene is TRBJ1-1, the V gene TRBV28; D ambiguous. Germline CDR1 and CDR2: MDHEN and SYDVKM. This CDR3 is built from 12 residues. Trimming took 8 bases from V and 8 from J, leaving 15 bases between them. DNA of the CDR3: TGTGCCAGCTCAACGATGCCTTTAGAAGCTTTCTTG. The encoded protein is CASSTMPLEAFL.

Concerning this clonotype itself: At one end, the junction sequence differs from germline, possibly due to a read error. This chain joins TRBV4-2 and TRBJ1-2; D not resolved. CDR1 and CDR2 (germline): LGHNA, YNFKEQ. The CDR3 is made up of 11 amino acids. The DNA for the CDR3 is TGCGTCTGCAGCCAAGAGGGTGGCTACACCTTC. Amino acid sequence: CVCSQEGGYTF.

For this clonotype: One junction end does not reproduce the germline sequence, and a read error may be involved. This rearrangement joins TRBV7-8 to TRBJ1-2; D gene ambiguous. Germline assignment: CDR1 SGHVS and CDR2 FQNEAQ. The CDR3 spans 14 residues. The CDR3 region has the DNA TGTGCCAACAGCTTAGCGGAATGGAACTATGGCTACACCTTC. It codes for CANSLAEWNYGYTF.

Concerning this clonotype itself: Sequence at one end of the junction differs from germline and may be a read error. The V call is TRBV29-1, the J call TRBJ2-1; D call uncertain. Germline V gives CDR1 SQVTM, CDR2 ANQGSEA. The CDR3 contains 16 residues. In DNA form, the CDR3 reads TGCAACGTTCGGGCGACTGGGCCCCATTTGGCGGATGAGCAGTTCTTC. Protein sequence: CNVRATGPHLADEQFF.

The genes are TRBV11-1 and TRBJ1-6; D ambiguous. This CDR3 contains 13 residues. V was shortened by 11 bases and J by 9 bases, with 17 bases between the two germline ends. CDR1 is SGHAT, CDR2 FQDESV, per germline (reference sequence). The CDR3 spells CAVSPTLVSPLHF. The DNA of the CDR3 is TGTGCCGTCAGCCCGACACTGGTTTCACCCCTCCACTTT. Drawing the rest from reference TRBV11-1 and TRBJ1-6, the complete variable domain is EAEVAQSPRYKITEKSQAVAFWCDPISGHATLYWYRQILGQGPELLVQFQDESVVDDSQLPKDRFSAERLKGVDSTLKIQPAELGDSAMYLCAVSPTLVSPLHFGNGTRLTVT.

Worth noting for this clonotype: It is likely a read error, because the conserved phenylalanine at the end of the CDR3 is missing. The chain recombines TRBV6-1 with TRBJ2-7; D is tentatively TRBD1 or TRBD2 (5 bases each). The V gene's germline CDR1 is MNHNS and CDR2 SASEGT. This CDR3 is 15 amino acids long. The CDR3 DNA is TGTGCCAGCATTGTTGGGACGGTGGGCTCCTATGAGCAGTACATC. This sequence encodes CASIVGTVGSYEQYI.

In regard to this clonotype: No conserved phenylalanine or tryptophan is present at the end of the CDR3, so a read error is the likely explanation. V gene TRBV11-3 combines with J gene TRBJ2-1; D is unresolved. The V gene lost 6 bases and the J gene lost 10 bases, with 13 bases spanning the gap. Germline CDR1 reads SGHNT; CDR2 reads YENEEA. The CDR3 covers 12 residues. The CDR3 spells CASRLSANEQFY. For the CDR3, the DNA is TGTGCCAGCAGATTAAGTGCCAACGAGCAGTTCTAC.

This clonotype was seen a single time. The V call is TRBV4-3, the J call TRBJ2-3; D remains unclear. Between the trimmed V and J ends, which lost 1 base and 7 bases, there was a span of 12 bases. Germline V gene lookup returns CDR1 LGHNA and CDR2 YSLEER. This CDR3 contains 14 residues. CDR3 amino acids: CASSQVVLSNTQYF. CDR3 coding DNA: TGCGCCAGCAGCCAAGTTGTCCTCTCAAATACGCAGTATTTT.

The chain recombines TRBV5-1 with TRBJ2-2; possibly TRBD2 for D (5 bases). The CDR3 is made up of 16 amino acids. CDR1 is SGHRS and CDR2 is YFSETQ in the germline V gene. V was shortened by 4 bases and J by 5 bases, with 18 bases between the two germline ends. CDR3 DNA sequence: TGCGCCAGCAGCCTACTAGTGGGAGTAGGGACCGGGGAGCTGTTTTTT. Amino acid sequence: CASSLLVGVGTGELFF. Looking up the rest from reference TRBV5-1 and TRBJ2-2 gives the full variable domain: KAGVTQTPRYLIKTRGQQVTLSCSPISGHRSVSWYQQTPGQGLQFLFEYFSETQRNKGNFPGRFSGRQFSNSRSEMNVSTLELGDSALYLCASSLLVGVGTGELFFGEGSRLTVL.